One sample yielded the 28 T cell receptor beta chains listed below, sequenced in a study of T cells in Graves' hyperthyroidism and ophthalmopathy. It was RNA transcripts that yielded the amplified TCR beta CDR3 regions. TCR CDR3 regions were first amplified by RT-PCR with HTBI primers. TCRdb used MiXCR to reprocess the multiplex PCR reads, holding one entry per CDR3 protein. This table holds about 600,000 distinct CDR3 sequences, about 14% found once. The sequenced material came from blood. Every receptor here comes from a young woman with Graves' ophthalmopathy.

This clonotype was recorded at least ten times. V is TRBV20-1 and J is TRBJ2-7; D is uncertain. CDR1 DFQATT and CDR2 SNEGSKA come from the germline V gene (reference sequence). V was shortened by 0 bases and J by 2 bases, with 11 bases between the two germline ends. The CDR3 contains 14 residues. The chain's CDR3 is CSARDLSRAYEQYF. The CDR3 bases are TGCAGTGCTAGAGACCTCTCTAGGGCCTACGAGCAGTACTTC.

This clonotype was observed at least ten times. This sequence joins TRBV5-6 and TRBJ1-5; D is unclear. The V and J ends lost 3 bases and 4 bases respectively, with 8 bases between them. In germline, CDR1 is SGHDT, CDR2 YYEEEE. The CDR3 loop spans 13 amino acids. The CDR3 DNA reads TGTGCCAGCAGCTACAATGGAAATCAGCCCCAGCATTTT. It specifies CASSYNGNQPQHF.

Many counts were recorded for this clonotype. This chain connects TRBV10-2 to TRBJ2-1; TRBD2 might be the D (6 bases). Germline V gives CDR1 WSHSY, CDR2 SAAADI. With 6 bases removed from V and 9 bases from J, the gap between germline ends came to 12 bases. The CDR3 runs 12 residues. As DNA, the CDR3 is TGCGCCAGCAGCTCCGGGAGAGGTGAGCAGTTCTTC. Translating gives CASSSGRGEQFF.

This clonotype was detected only a few times. The chain joins TRBV25-1 to TRBJ1-5; TRBD1 might be the D (6 bases). The V end lost 0 bases, the J end lost 0 bases, and 15 bases lay between the germline ends. This CDR3 is built from 18 residues. Germline CDR1 reads MGHDK; CDR2 reads SYGVNS. The chain's CDR3 is CASSEYRRWGLSNQPQHF. The CDR3 DNA follows: TGTGCCAGCAGTGAATACCGGCGATGGGGGCTTAGCAATCAGCCCCAGCATTTT.

This clonotype was seen at least ten times. V gene TRBV7-9 combines with J gene TRBJ2-1; no reliable D call. The germline V and J ends were trimmed by 0 bases and 5 bases, with 5 bases remaining between them. Germline V gene sequence: CDR1 SEHNR, CDR2 FQNEAQ (reference sequence). This CDR3 has 13 residues. The CDR3 region is CASSLAPHNEQFF. In DNA, the CDR3 is TGTGCCAGCAGCTTAGCGCCACACAATGAGCAGTTCTTC. Using reference TRBV7-9 and TRBJ2-1 for the parts outside the CDR3, the full variable domain is DTGVSQNPRHKITKRGQNVTFRCDPISEHNRLYWYRQTLGQGPEFLTYFQNEAQLEKSRLLSDRFSAERPKGSFSTLEIQRTEQGDSAMYLCASSLAPHNEQFFGPGTRLTVL.

This clonotype occurred many times. V is TRBV2 and J is TRBJ2-1, with TRBD2 identical over 14 bases. This CDR3 spans 17 amino acids. Looked up from germline, CDR1 is SNHLY and CDR2 is FYNNEI. V lost 6 bases and J lost 4; bases outside the gene matches: 8. The CDR3 sequence is CASSAGTSGSFYNEQFF. CDR3 bases: TGTGCCAGCAGCGCTGGGACTAGCGGGAGTTTTTACAATGAGCAGTTCTTC. Supplemented by reference TRBV2 and TRBJ2-1, the full variable domain reads EPEVTQTPSHQVTQMGQEVILRCVPISNHLYFYWYRQILGQKVEFLVSFYNNEISEKSEIFDDQFSVERPDGSNFTLKIRSTKLEDSAMYFCASSAGTSGSFYNEQFFGPGTRLTVL.

This clonotype came up many times. The J gene is TRBJ2-7, the V gene TRBV20-1, with 7 positions matching TRBD1. This CDR3 is built from 15 residues. V was clipped by 0 bases and J by 0 bases; unmatched bases: 5. Germline CDR1 is DFQATT and CDR2 is SNEGSKA (reference sequence). The CDR3 DNA reads as TGCAGTGCTAGAGATAGGGACAGTCTCTCCTACGAGCAGTACTTC. Translated, it gives CSARDRDSLSYEQYF.

The table lists this clonotype with a few counts. The V and J genes are TRBV5-4 and TRBJ2-1, with 15 bases identical to TRBD2. Germline V gives CDR1 SGHNT, CDR2 YYREEE (reference sequence). The J segment lost 5 bases and the V segment lost 5 bases, leaving 5 bases of the junction unmatched. The CDR3 runs 16 residues. CDR3 sequence (DNA): TGTGCCAGCAGGACGGGACTAGCGGGAGGCAACAATGAGCAGTTCTTC. Protein sequence: CASRTGLAGGNNEQFF.

Turning to this clonotype: This may be a read error: a much more frequent sequence differs by one nucleotide. The chain carries TRBV27 and TRBJ1-1; no clear D gene. The CDR3 is 15 amino acids. Trimming removed 2 bases at V and 1 base at J, with 11 bases between. The germline CDR1 and CDR2 sequences are MNHEY and SMNVEV (reference sequence). This CDR3 is CASSLRTTGNTEAFF. As DNA, the CDR3 is TGTGCCAGCAGTTTAAGGACGACGGGGAACACTGAAGCTTTCTTT.

This rearrangement joins TRBV29-1 to TRBJ2-3, with TRBD2 matching over 8 bases. This CDR3 region has 15 residues. V lost 6 bases, J lost 3 bases, and 11 bases stayed unmatched. Germline CDR1 is SQVTM and CDR2 is ANQGSEA. The CDR3 DNA sequence: TGCAGCGTCGACCCATCGGGGGGGTCGACAGATACGCAGTATTTT. It is translated as CSVDPSGGSTDTQYF.

The chain has TRBV2 and TRBJ2-5, with 7 bases lining up with TRBD1. The germline CDR1 and CDR2 sequences are SNHLY and FYNNEI. V lost 10 bases and J lost 0; bases outside the gene matches: 2. This CDR3 comprises 12 residues. CDR3: CAIDRDQETQYF. For the CDR3, the DNA is TGTGCCATAGACAGGGACCAAGAGACCCAGTACTTC.

The chain is built from TRBV11-3 and TRBJ2-7; maybe TRBD2 (6 bases). The CDR3 has 13 residues. V lost 5 bases, J lost 0 bases, and 8 bases lay in between. CDR1 SGHNT and CDR2 YENEEA come from the germline V gene. The CDR3 reads CASSKDYSYEQYF. The CDR3 bases are TGTGCCAGCAGCAAGGACTACTCCTACGAGCAGTACTTC.

As concerns this clonotype: This sequence may be a read error, since a much larger clone differs from it by one base. This chain joins TRBV10-3 and TRBJ2-1, with TRBD2 matching 13 bases. The CDR3 runs to 14 residues. Germline V gene sequence: CDR1 ENHRY, CDR2 SYGVKD. The ends lost 6 bases at V and 15 bases at J; junction bases unmatched: 11. CDR3 DNA: TGTGCCATCAGCGACGGTGGACTAGCGGGAGTTCTGTTCTTC. It is translated as CAISDGGLAGVLFF.

This clonotype was counted many times. The chain combines TRBV12-5 with TRBJ1-2; no clear D gene. Looked up from germline, CDR1 is LGHNT and CDR2 is FRNRAP. V dropped 7 bases and J dropped 6 bases, with 15 bases sitting between them. The CDR3 contains 13 residues. This CDR3 reads CASAPQPSHGYTF. The CDR3 bases are TGTGCTAGTGCCCCCCAGCCCAGCCATGGCTACACCTTC.

Concerning this clonotype: Being one base from a much bigger clone, this may be a read error. The V call is TRBV6-2 or TRBV6-3, the J call TRBJ2-3; D perhaps matches TRBD2 (6 bases). V was clipped by 6 bases and J by 5 bases, with 15 bases between them. From germline, CDR1 is MNHEY and CDR2 SVGEGT. This CDR3 has 14 amino acids. CDR3 sequence reads: CASSLGSAQDTQYF. DNA of the CDR3: TGTGCCAGCAGCCTCGGGAGTGCTCAAGATACGCAGTATTTT.

This clonotype has only a few counts. V and J are TRBV6-2 or TRBV6-3 and TRBJ1-5, with 9 nucleotides matching TRBD1. The CDR3 totals 14 residues. In germline, CDR1 is MNHEY, CDR2 SVGEGT. V shed 5 bases and J 5 bases; nucleotides not matched to a gene: 4. The CDR3 loop is CASSRGTGYQPQHF. CDR3 in DNA: TGTGCCAGCAGTCGGGGGACAGGGTATCAGCCCCAGCATTTT.

The sample holds a few counts of this clonotype. The genes are TRBV3-1 and TRBJ2-2; D might be TRBD1 or TRBD2, each matching 5 bases. CDR1 is LGHDT, CDR2 YNNKEL, per germline (reference sequence). V shed 1 base and J shed 3 bases, with 9 bases lying between them. CDR3 length: 15 residues. The CDR3, as DNA: TGTGCCAGCAGCCAAGGGGACGGGTACACCGGGGAGCTGTTTTTT. Amino acid sequence: CASSQGDGYTGELFF.

This clonotype showed up many times. The rearrangement joins TRBV12-3 or TRBV12-4 to TRBJ2-7; D could derive from TRBD1 or TRBD2 (5 bases each). V gave up 3 bases and J gave up 7 bases, with 16 bases separating them. The CDR3 is 14 amino acids. Here the CDR3 reads CASSFGTVNGEQYF. The CDR3 nucleotides read TGTGCCAGCAGTTTTGGGACGGTCAATGGAGAGCAGTACTTC.

This clonotype has at least ten counts. The chain uses TRBV28 and TRBJ2-7, with a tentative D call TRBD1 (6 bases). The CDR3 runs 16 residues. Germline V gene lookup returns CDR1 MDHEN and CDR2 SYDVKM. The germline V and J ends were trimmed by 5 bases and 0 bases, with 17 bases remaining between them. The CDR3 nucleotides are TGTGCCAGCAGTCCATCCGGGACATTTTCCTCCTACGAGCAGTACTTC. This codes for CASSPSGTFSSYEQYF.

There are a few counts of this clonotype. This chain joins TRBV29-1 and TRBJ2-5, with D uncertain. The V gene lost 0 bases and the J gene lost 5 bases, with 7 bases spanning the gap. Germline V gene sequence: CDR1 SQVTM, CDR2 ANQGSEA. This CDR3 comprises 12 residues. CDR3 nucleotides: TGCAGCGTTGAAGATCTTGACGAGACCCAGTACTTC. Translating gives CSVEDLDETQYF.

This clonotype was counted many times. The chain joins TRBV10-3 to TRBJ2-7, with TRBD1 identical over 10 bases. V lost 7 bases, J lost 5 bases, and 8 bases stayed unmatched. The CDR3 runs to 14 residues. Germline CDR1 reads ENHRY; CDR2 reads SYGVKD. CDR3 protein: CAIKLGTGVHEQYF. The CDR3 DNA reads TGTGCCATCAAGCTGGGGACAGGGGTCCACGAGCAGTACTTC.

This clonotype appeared many times. The CDR3 sequence: CASSLLGGRTHRGYEQYF. The CDR3 DNA follows: TGTGCCAGCAGTTTGCTCGGCGGCAGGACCCATCGGGGCTACGAGCAGTACTTC. The chain links TRBV27 to TRBJ2-7; D possibly corresponds to TRBD2 (5 bases). Germline loops: CDR1 MNHEY, CDR2 SMNVEV (reference sequence). The CDR3 has 18 amino acids. V lost 3 bases to trimming and J lost 3 bases, with 24 bases between them.

This clonotype appeared many times. The chain uses TRBV7-9 and TRBJ2-5, with D tentatively TRBD1 (5 bases). Germline V gene sequence: CDR1 SEHNR, CDR2 FQNEAQ (reference sequence). The CDR3 runs to 15 residues. Trimming cost V 5 bases and J 0 bases, with 13 bases left between them. The CDR3 region is CASSLRQTYQETQYF. The CDR3 DNA reads as TGTGCCAGCAGCCTGAGACAGACGTACCAAGAGACCCAGTACTTC.

CDR3 in amino acids: CASSPQGSERYTF. The DNA of the CDR3 is TGTGCCAGCAGCCCCCAGGGATCTGAGCGCTACACCTTC. V usage is TRBV2 and J usage is TRBJ1-2; perhaps TRBD1 as D (5 bases). Deletions cut 6 bases from V and 9 bases from J, with 17 bases between. The germline V gene encodes CDR1 SNHLY and CDR2 FYNNEI. CDR3 length: 13 amino acids.

Many counts were recorded for this clonotype. This chain links TRBV5-6 with TRBJ2-3; 11 positions match TRBD2. The V and J ends lost 4 bases and 2 bases, in that order; junction bases with no gene match: 9. This CDR3 has 17 amino acids. The germline gives CDR1 SGHDT, CDR2 YYEEEE. The CDR3 sequence is CASSLRLAGFVTDTQYF. The CDR3 DNA reads as TGTGCCAGCAGCCTTAGACTAGCGGGGTTTGTCACAGATACGCAGTATTTT.

This clonotype was detected many times. This chain joins TRBV2 and TRBJ1-5; TRBD1 matches 9 bases. The junction had 4 bases not matched to a gene; V was cut back by 6 bases and J by 4 bases. The CDR3 is 14 amino acids. Germline V gene sequence: CDR1 SNHLY, CDR2 FYNNEI. CDR3 coding DNA: TGTGCCAGCAGAGGGACAGGGACAAATCAGCCCCAGCATTTT. Translating gives CASRGTGTNQPQHF.

CDR3 coding DNA: TGTGCCAGCAGTGGTGGACTAGCGGGAGGAGAGACCCAGTACTTC. It specifies CASSGGLAGGETQYF. V usage is TRBV2 and J usage is TRBJ2-5; 14 bases align to TRBD2. V lost 4 bases, J lost 4 bases, and 2 bases stayed unmatched. The CDR3 consists of 15 residues. CDR1 and CDR2 from the germline V gene are SNHLY and FYNNEI.

V usage is TRBV4-1 and J usage is TRBJ2-6, with 7 bases fitting TRBD1. V trimming: 6 bases; J trimming: 0 bases; junction bases outside the gene matches: 11. The CDR3 spans 18 residues. Germline V lookup: CDR1 MGHRA, CDR2 YSYEKL. CDR3 in amino acids: CASSPPGQFVSGANVLTF. DNA of the CDR3: TGCGCCAGCAGTCCCCCGGGACAGTTCGTCTCTGGGGCCAACGTCCTGACTTTC.